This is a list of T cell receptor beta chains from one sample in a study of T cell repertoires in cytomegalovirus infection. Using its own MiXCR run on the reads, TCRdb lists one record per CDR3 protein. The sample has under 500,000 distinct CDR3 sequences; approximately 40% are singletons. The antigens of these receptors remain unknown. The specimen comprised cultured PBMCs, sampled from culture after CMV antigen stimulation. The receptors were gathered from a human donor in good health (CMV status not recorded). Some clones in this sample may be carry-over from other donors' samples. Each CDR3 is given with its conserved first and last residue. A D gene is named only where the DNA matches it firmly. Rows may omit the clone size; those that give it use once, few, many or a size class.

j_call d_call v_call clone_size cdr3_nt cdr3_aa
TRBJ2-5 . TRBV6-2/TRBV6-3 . TGTGCCAGCGAGGGAGGTGTACAAGAGACCCAGTACTTC CASEGGVQETQYF
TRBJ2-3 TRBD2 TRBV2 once TGTGCCAGCAGTGAATCGAGCGGGGGTAGCACAGATACGCAGTATTTT CASSESSGGSTDTQYF
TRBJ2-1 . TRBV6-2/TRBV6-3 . TGTGCCAGTCGGGTAGGGGGCTACAATGAGCAGTTCTTC CASRVGGYNEQFF
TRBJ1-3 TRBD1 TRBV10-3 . TGTGCCATCGACAGGGGTGGAAACACCATATATTTT CAIDRGGNTIYF
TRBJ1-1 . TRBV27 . TGTGCCAGCAGAGACAGTTACACTGAAGCTTTCTTT CASRDSYTEAFF
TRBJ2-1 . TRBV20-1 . TGCAGCGAGGTGGGGAGGGGGGTAGATGAGCAGTTCTTC CSEVGRGVDEQFF
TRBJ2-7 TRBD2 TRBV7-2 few TGTGCCAGCAGCTTAGGACTAGCGTACAGCTCCTACGAGCAGTACTTC CASSLGLAYSSYEQYF
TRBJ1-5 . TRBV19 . TGTGCCAGTAGGCCCCGCGGAGGGAGCAATCAGCCCCAGCATTTT CASRPRGGSNQPQHF
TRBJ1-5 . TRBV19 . TGTGCCAGTAGTATAGTAGAGGGCCAGCATTTT CASSIVEGQHF
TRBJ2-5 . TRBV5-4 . TGTGCCAGCAGCCGACAGGCCACTAGGGAGACCCAGTACTTC CASSRQATRETQYF
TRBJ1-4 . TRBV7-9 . TGTGCCAGCAGCCCGGGACCAACTAATGAAAAACTGTTTTTT CASSPGPTNEKLFF
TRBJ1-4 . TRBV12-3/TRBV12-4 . TGTGCCAGCAGTCTCCTCTCCAATGAAAAACTGTTTTTT CASSLLSNEKLFF
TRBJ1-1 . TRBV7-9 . TGTGCCAGCAGCTCGGCCGGGACAAGTGAACCCGCTTTCTTT CASSSAGTSEPAFF
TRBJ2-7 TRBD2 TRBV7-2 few TGTGCCAGCAGACCATCGACTAGCGGAAGTGGCGAGCAGTACTTC CASRPSTSGSGEQYF
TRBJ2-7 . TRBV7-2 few TGTGCCAGCAGCTTAGCCAGGGACTACGAGCAGTACTTC CASSLARDYEQYF
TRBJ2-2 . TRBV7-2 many TGTGCCAGCAGCCCAGACCCATTGAACACCGGGGAGCTGTTTTTT CASSPDPLNTGELFF
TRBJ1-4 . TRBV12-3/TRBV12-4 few TGTGCCAGCAGCCCGACTAATGGGAATGAAAAACTGTTTTTT CASSPTNGNEKLFF
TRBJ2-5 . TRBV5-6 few TGTGCCAGCAGTGCCCCTAAAGAAGGGGAGACCCAGTACTTC CASSAPKEGETQYF
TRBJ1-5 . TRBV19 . TGTGCCAGTAGTATAGGGGGTAGTCAGCCCCAGCATTTT CASSIGGSQPQHF
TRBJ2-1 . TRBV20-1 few TGCAGTGCTAGGAGGGGCAGGGCGTCTAACAATGAGCAGTTCTTC CSARRGRASNNEQFF
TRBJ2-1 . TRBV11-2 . TGTGCCAGCAGCTTATTGGGACCCCCAGGCCCCTACAATGAGCAGTTCTTC CASSLLGPPGPYNEQFF
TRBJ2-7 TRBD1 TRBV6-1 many TGTGCCAGCAGCCGGGACAGAGACTACGAGCAGTACTTC CASSRDRDYEQYF
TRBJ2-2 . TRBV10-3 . TGTGCCATCAGCCGACAGAATACGAACACCGGGGAGCTGTTTTTT CAISRQNTNTGELFF
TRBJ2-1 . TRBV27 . TGTGCCAGCACCTCCTACGGAACTAGCTCCTACAATGAGCAGTTCTTC CASTSYGTSSYNEQFF
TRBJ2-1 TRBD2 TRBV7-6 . TGTGCCAGCAGCTTAGACGCTAGCGGGGACTACAATGAGCAGTTCTTC CASSLDASGDYNEQFF
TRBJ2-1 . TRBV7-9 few TGTGCCAGCAGCCAGGAAGCGGCTTTCCATCCTGAGCAGTTCTTC CASSQEAAFHPEQFF
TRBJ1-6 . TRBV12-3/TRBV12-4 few TGTGCCAGCAGTTTACGCAGAGAGTCACCCCTCCACTTT CASSLRRESPLHF
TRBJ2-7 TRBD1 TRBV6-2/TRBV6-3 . TGTGCCAGCTCCCGGGACAGAAGCGCCTACGAGCAGTACTTC CASSRDRSAYEQYF